The 20 T cell receptor beta chains reported below all come from one sample, sequenced in a study of T-cell reconstitution after alpha-beta-depleted transplantation in children. TCRbeta library preparation incorporated unique molecular identifiers. Using its own MiXCR run on the PCR reads, TCRdb lists one record per CDR3 protein. Found here are some 600,000 distinct CDR3 sequences, 10% to 15% of them singletons; the top ten hold 2.2%. The sample consisted of PBMCs, mostly from graft donor cells, taken 360 days after TCRalphabeta/CD19-depleted stem cell transplant. Source of these receptors: a male patient aged 10 to 17 who had a stem cell transplant for acute myeloid leukemia, so the T cells may come from the graft donor.

This clonotype has only a few counts. The rearrangement joins TRBV12-3 or TRBV12-4 to TRBJ2-7; TRBD1 agrees at 7 bases. The CDR3 is made up of 16 amino acids. V dropped 3 bases and J dropped 4; count of bases not matched to a gene: 12. The CDR3 sequence is CASSLKTGQVIYEQYF. CDR3 coding DNA: TGTGCCAGCAGTTTGAAGACAGGACAGGTGATTTACGAGCAGTACTTC.

Many counts were recorded for this clonotype. The V gene is TRBV14, the J gene TRBJ2-1, with D perhaps TRBD2 (5 bases). The CDR3 contains 14 residues. V was shortened by 0 bases and J by 6 bases, with 9 bases between the two germline ends. Germline values: CDR1 SGHDN, CDR2 FVKESK. CDR3 sequence: CASSQEWSGNEQFF. DNA of the CDR3: TGTGCCAGCAGCCAAGAATGGAGCGGCAATGAGCAGTTCTTC.

This clonotype showed up just a few times. The chain couples TRBV6-5 to TRBJ2-7, with D perhaps TRBD1 or TRBD2 (5 bases each). The CDR3 has 15 amino acids. Trimming cost V 0 bases and J 1 base, with 10 bases left between them. Germline V CDR1 and CDR2: MNHEY, SVGAGI. The DNA of the CDR3 is TGTGCCAGCAGTTACTCCCCGGGACGGTCCTACGAGCAGTACTTC. Translation: CASSYSPGRSYEQYF.

There are a few counts of this clonotype. The genes are TRBV27 and TRBJ2-7; 11 nucleotides agree with TRBD2. V trimming: 1 base; J trimming: 0 bases; junction bases outside the gene matches: 11. CDR1 is MNHEY and CDR2 is SMNVEV in the germline V gene (reference sequence). This CDR3 contains 19 residues. This CDR3 reads CASSLLSRGTSGYSYEQYF. Written as DNA, the CDR3 is TGTGCCAGCAGTTTATTATCTCGAGGGACTAGCGGATACTCCTACGAGCAGTACTTC.

This sequence joins TRBV7-8 and TRBJ2-3; 11 bases agree with TRBD1. Germline V gives CDR1 SGHVS, CDR2 FQNEAQ. The CDR3 runs to 16 residues. The V segment lost 4 bases and the J segment 4 bases; nucleotides outside the gene matches: 7. The chain's CDR3 is CASSSPGQGAADTQYF. CDR3 bases: TGTGCCAGCAGCTCCCCTGGACAGGGGGCCGCAGATACGCAGTATTTT.

The chain carries TRBV20-1 and TRBJ1-4, with D hard to call. Between the trimmed V and J ends, which lost 0 bases and 3 bases, there was a span of 14 bases. This CDR3 has 16 residues. Germline CDR1 and CDR2: DFQATT and SNEGSKA (reference sequence). CDR3 loop: CSARDMRGLSNEKLFF. The CDR3 DNA reads TGCAGTGCTAGAGATATGAGAGGCTTGTCTAATGAAAAACTGTTTTTT.

This chain connects TRBV7-9 to TRBJ2-5, with D possibly matching TRBD2 (6 bases). Trimming took off 4 bases at V and 3 bases at J, with 18 bases between the two ends. CDR3 length: 16 residues. CDR1 and CDR2 from the germline V gene are SEHNR and FQNEAQ (reference sequence). CDR3 nucleotide sequence: TGTGCCAGCAGCTCCTCCGGGACTCTGACGGAAGAGACCCAGTACTTC. It is translated as CASSSSGTLTEETQYF.

J is TRBJ1-2 and V is TRBV6-5, with D perhaps TRBD1 (6 bases). This CDR3 comprises 13 residues. The V gene lost 2 bases and the J gene lost 8 bases, with 12 bases spanning the gap. Germline V gives CDR1 MNHEY, CDR2 SVGAGI. The CDR3 DNA reads as TGTGCCAGCAGTTACCAGGGGAATAGGGGCTACACCTTC. Encoded protein: CASSYQGNRGYTF.

A word on this clonotype: One end of the junction fails to match germline, which may point to a read error. The V call is TRBV5-1, the J call TRBJ2-7; TRBD1 matches at 9 bases. Per the germline V gene, CDR1 is SGHRS and CDR2 is YFSETQ. CDR3 length: 14 amino acids. Written as DNA, the CDR3 is TGCGCCAGCGGCTTGTGGGACAGGGACTACGAGCAGTACTTC. Residues: CASGLWDRDYEQYF.

This clonotype appeared a few times. J is TRBJ2-7 and V is TRBV5-1; possibly TRBD1 for D (6 bases). The length of the CDR3 is 15 residues. Deletions cut 4 bases from V and 6 bases from J, with 20 bases between. Germline lookup yields CDR1 SGHRS and CDR2 YFSETQ. The CDR3 spells CASSQSGTGNGEQYF. In nucleotides, the CDR3 is TGCGCCAGCAGCCAGTCTGGCACAGGGAATGGCGAGCAGTACTTC. Looking up the rest from reference TRBV5-1 and TRBJ2-7 gives the full variable domain: KAGVTQTPRYLIKTRGQQVTLSCSPISGHRSVSWYQQTPGQGLQFLFEYFSETQRNKGNFPGRFSGRQFSNSRSEMNVSTLELGDSALYLCASSQSGTGNGEQYFGPGTRLTVT.

The J gene is TRBJ1-1, the V gene TRBV19, with 7 bases matching TRBD1. Trimming cost V 3 bases and J 4 bases; bases outside gene matches: 11. Germline V gene sequence: CDR1 LNHDA, CDR2 SQIVND (reference sequence). The CDR3 loop spans 16 amino acids. The CDR3 nucleotides read TGTGCCAGTAGTATTCACCCAGGGACAGTCTCCACTGAAGCTTTCTTT. This gives the protein CASSIHPGTVSTEAFF.

The chain combines TRBV11-2 with TRBJ2-7, with D perhaps matching TRBD2 (6 bases). There are 14 residues in the CDR3. Germline values: CDR1 SGHAT, CDR2 FQNNGV. Trimming removed 5 bases from V and 3 bases from J, with 14 bases in between. The CDR3 DNA follows: TGTGCCAGCAGCGGGCGGGGCGGAGTCTACGAGCAGTACTTC. The encoded protein is CASSGRGGVYEQYF.

The chain links TRBV6-5 to TRBJ2-7; 8 nucleotides match TRBD1. J was trimmed by 4 bases and V by 2 bases; bases with no gene match: 10. Looked up from germline, CDR1 is MNHEY and CDR2 is SVGAGI. CDR3 length equals 16 residues. This chain's CDR3 is CASSYPAGQGFYEQYF. Here the CDR3 DNA reads TGTGCCAGCAGTTACCCGGCCGGACAGGGCTTTTACGAGCAGTACTTC.

This clonotype was seen ten or more times. The CDR3: CASSLDLTPDPSSYNEQFF. Here the CDR3 DNA reads TGTGCCAGCAGCTTAGACTTAACCCCGGATCCTAGCTCCTACAATGAGCAGTTCTTC. The rearrangement links TRBV11-2 to TRBJ2-1; the D is unclear. Germline V gene data show CDR1 as SGHAT and CDR2 as FQNNGV. V lost 0 bases and J 0 bases, leaving 18 bases between the germline ends. The length of the CDR3 is 19 residues. Looking up the rest from reference TRBV11-2 and TRBJ2-1 gives the full variable domain: EAGVAQSPRYKIIEKRQSVAFWCNPISGHATLYWYQQILGQGPKLLIQFQNNGVVDDSQLPKDRFSAERLKGVDSTLKIQPAKLEDSAVYLCASSLDLTPDPSSYNEQFFGPGTRLTVL.

The chain employs TRBV20-1 and TRBJ2-6; D uncertain. V dropped 3 bases and J dropped 0 bases, with 15 bases sitting between them. CDR1 is DFQATT and CDR2 is SNEGSKA in the germline V gene (reference sequence). The CDR3 contains 17 residues. The CDR3 protein is CSASMRFHISGANVLTF. CDR3 nucleotides: TGCAGTGCTAGCATGAGGTTCCATATCTCTGGGGCCAACGTCCTGACTTTC.

This clonotype was seen a handful of times. The CDR3 bases are TGCGCCAGCAGTTCTATTCGGGGGTACAATGAGCAGTTCTTC. This translates into CASSSIRGYNEQFF. The genes are TRBV5-1 and TRBJ2-1; weak D call: TRBD2 (6 bases). V was shortened by 5 bases and J by 4 bases, with 13 bases between the two germline ends. The CDR3 spans 14 residues. Germline V lookup: CDR1 SGHRS, CDR2 YFSETQ. Filled out from reference TRBV5-1 and TRBJ2-1, the complete variable domain reads KAGVTQTPRYLIKTRGQQVTLSCSPISGHRSVSWYQQTPGQGLQFLFEYFSETQRNKGNFPGRFSGRQFSNSRSEMNVSTLELGDSALYLCASSSIRGYNEQFFGPGTRLTVL.

Details on this clonotype: The junction shows a germline mismatch at one end, possibly a read error. The gene calls are TRBV6-1 and TRBJ2-3; tentatively, D is TRBD2 (5 bases). Germline CDR1 reads MNHNS; CDR2 reads SASEGT. This CDR3 comprises 14 residues. The DNA for the CDR3 is TGTGCCAGCTATCGCGGATCTAGCACAAATACGCAGTATTTT. Its translation: CASYRGSSTNTQYF.

This sequence joins TRBV28 and TRBJ2-3, with 16 bases aligning to TRBD2. Germline V gene sequence: CDR1 MDHEN, CDR2 SYDVKM. The CDR3 sequence is 19 residues long. Losses at the gene ends were 8 bases for V and 1 base for J; bases not matched to a gene: 12. The chain's CDR3 is CASSSGTSGRALGTDTQYF. The CDR3 coding sequence is TGTGCCAGCTCCTCCGGGACTAGCGGGAGGGCCTTGGGCACAGATACGCAGTATTTT.

The chain employs TRBV29-1 and TRBJ2-7, with TRBD1 matching 9 bases. This CDR3 is 13 amino acids long. V dropped 1 base and J dropped 9; count of bases not matched to a gene: 7. In germline, CDR1 is SQVTM, CDR2 ANQGSEA. As DNA, the CDR3 is TGCAGCGTTGAAGCTTTCACAGGGGGCGGGCAGTACTTC. This encodes CSVEAFTGGGQYF.

This clonotype was seen repeatedly, ten times or more. In DNA, the CDR3 is TGCAGTGCTAGCGTGGGACCCTACAATGAGCAGTTCTTC. Its translation is CSASVGPYNEQFF. The rearrangement links TRBV20-1 to TRBJ2-1; either TRBD1 or TRBD2 may supply D (5 bases each). The CDR3 is 13 amino acids. The V and J ends lost 3 bases and 2 bases respectively, with 8 bases between them. Germline-derived CDR1 and CDR2 are DFQATT and SNEGSKA (reference sequence).